This T cell receptor (beta chain) was identified during a study of cytomegalovirus exposure and HLA in healthy donors. Findings and limits, study-wide: Sequence variants that were highly shared formed a cluster that was likely a sequencing artifact. An analysis was carried out at a later point. It showed that HLA-associated TCR beta chains were more clonally expanded than equally common non-associated chains. Roughly uniform sequencing depth across donors was assumed, possibly incorrectly. When analyzed later, a missense DCLRE1C variant was found to be linked to TCR beta V- and J-gene trimming.

Use of 60 Vbeta and 13 Jbeta primers characterized the PCR. Clones were read by immunoSEQ multiplex PCR, and TCRdb kept only the in-frame ones, dropping some. The sample lists 150,000 to 200,000 clones, 62% seen once, with over 2.5% in the top ten. Trimming left V 6 bases short and J 5 bases short, with 13 bases between. Germline V gene data show CDR1 as MNHEY and CDR2 as SVGAGI. CDR3 size: 13 residues. On this clone: Antigen specificity is unknown.

The chain uses TRBV6-5 and TRBJ1-2; D possibly corresponds to TRBD1 (5 bases). Sequenced material: PBMCs. This TCR was sampled from a man between 40 and 49 years old in good health and CMV-seronegative. This chain's CDR3 is CASSQDSRYGYTF. Here the CDR3 DNA reads TGTGCCAGCAGCCAAGACAGCCGGTATGGCTACACCTTC.